A selection of T cell receptor beta chains follows, all from one sample in a study of CD8 T cells in ankylosing spondylitis. TCRdb analysed the 5' RACE reads with MiXCR anew, one entry per CDR3 protein. The sample carries some 270,000 distinct CDR3 sequences, over 15% recorded once. The sample taken for sequencing was blood, either unsorted or a sorted T cell fraction (not recorded which). These receptors came from a male donor with ankylosing spondylitis or in good health (not recorded which). CDR3s include the opening cysteine and the closing phenylalanine or tryptophan. Each record gives: clone size, J gene, V gene, D gene, CDR3 DNA, CDR3 protein. The D gene is left open where the match is weak. Some rows mark clone size as missing; the rest say once, few, many or name a class of expanded clone.

size: -
J: TRBJ1-4
V: TRBV7-9
D: TRBD1
DNA: TGTGCCAGCAGCTACTCCGGGACAGGGTCCCTTAATGAAAAACTGTTTTTT
CDR3: CASSYSGTGSLNEKLFF

size: -
J: TRBJ2-7
V: TRBV12-3/TRBV12-4
D: -
DNA: TGTGCCAGCAGCCTTTCGGGCGCCGGGGGAGAGCAGTACTTC
CDR3: CASSLSGAGGEQYF

size: -
J: TRBJ2-1
V: TRBV4-1
D: TRBD2
DNA: TGCGCCAGCAGCTCCCGACTAGCCTGGGAGCAGTTCTTC
CDR3: CASSSRLAWEQFF

size: many
J: TRBJ2-7
V: TRBV6-1
D: TRBD1
DNA: TGTGCCAGCAGTGAAGCGTGGGCAGGGGGCGAGCAGTACTTC
CDR3: CASSEAWAGGEQYF

size: -
J: TRBJ2-2
V: TRBV5-1
D: TRBD2
DNA: TGCGCCAGCACAAGGGGACTAGCGGGAGCGAACACCGGGGAGCTGTTTTTT
CDR3: CASTRGLAGANTGELFF

size: many
J: TRBJ2-2
V: TRBV29-1
D: -
DNA: TGCAGCGGAACAGGGCGGGACACCGGGGAGCTGTTTTTT
CDR3: CSGTGRDTGELFF

size: few
J: TRBJ2-7
V: TRBV15
D: -
DNA: TGTGCCACCAGCAGAGACCCGGGAAACTCCTACGAGCAGTACTTC
CDR3: CATSRDPGNSYEQYF

size: -
J: TRBJ2-1
V: TRBV29-1
D: TRBD2
DNA: TGCAGCGTTGAATGGGCGGGAGGGAGGAATGAGCAGTTCTTC
CDR3: CSVEWAGGRNEQFF

size: -
J: TRBJ1-1
V: TRBV9
D: TRBD1
DNA: TGTGCCAGCAGCGACACCGGGACAGAAATGAACACTGAAGCTTTCTTT
CDR3: CASSDTGTEMNTEAFF

size: many
J: TRBJ2-7
V: TRBV27
D: -
DNA: TGTGCCAGCAGCCCCAGGGTAGGCTACGAGCAGTACTTC
CDR3: CASSPRVGYEQYF

size: -
J: TRBJ2-7
V: TRBV4-1
D: -
DNA: TGCGCCAGCAGCCAAGGACGGGAAGGAGTATTCGAGCAGTACTTC
CDR3: CASSQGREGVFEQYF

size: -
J: TRBJ2-3
V: TRBV7-9
D: TRBD2
DNA: TGTGCCAGCAGCTTCCTTTCACTAGCGGGGCCTACAGATACGCAGTATTTT
CDR3: CASSFLSLAGPTDTQYF

size: few
J: TRBJ2-7
V: TRBV11-2
D: TRBD2
DNA: TGTGCCAGCAGCTTAATAGGGGCGGGAGCCTACGAGCAGTACTTC
CDR3: CASSLIGAGAYEQYF

size: many
J: TRBJ2-5
V: TRBV27
D: -
DNA: TGTGCCAGCAGTTTCTTTGGGGAGTTCCAAGAGACCCAGTACTTC
CDR3: CASSFFGEFQETQYF